Each of the 30 T cell receptor beta chains below was sequenced from the same sample in a study of a mutant IDH1 vaccine in newly diagnosed glioma. Time point given: week 23, last vaccination. Every vaccination contained 300 ug of the mutant IDH1 20-mer peptide and was paired with topical imiquimod. The antigens of these receptors remain unknown. Assay: immunoSEQ multiplex PCR; the TCRdb copy retains only in-frame clones and omits some. The sample has around 56,000 clones, about 81% seen once. This material consisted of PBMCs, taken from a glioma patient whose treatment included an IDH1 peptide vaccine. The receptors shown here come from a woman aged 40 to 50 with glioma. Some clones in this sample may be carry-over from other donors' samples.

The chain couples TRBV7-8 to TRBJ1-2; D is unresolved. The length of the CDR3 is 15 residues. Germline V gene data show CDR1 as SGHVS and CDR2 as FQNEAQ. Between the trimmed V and J ends, which lost 3 bases and 8 bases, there was a span of 19 bases. The DNA of the CDR3 is TGTGCCAGCAGCTTCGAGAGGGCGATAGGTCTCGGCTACACCTTC. Residues: CASSFERAIGLGYTF.

This chain's CDR3 is CASSGSATNEKLFF. Written as DNA, the CDR3 is TGTGCCAGCAGTGGCTCTGCAACTAATGAAAAACTGTTTTTT. V and J are TRBV9 and TRBJ1-4; no clear D. CDR1 and CDR2 from the germline V gene are SGDLS and YYNGEE. Trimming removed 5 bases from V and 0 bases from J, with 8 bases in between. This CDR3 comprises 14 residues.

This chain uses TRBV25-1 with TRBJ1-4; 9 nucleotides line up with TRBD1. Germline values: CDR1 MGHDK, CDR2 SYGVNS. The CDR3 length is 13 residues. V gave up 8 bases and J gave up 8 bases; unmatched junction bases: 6. In nucleotides, the CDR3 is TGTGCCAGCGGGGGACAGGGTGGGGAAAAACTGTTTTTT. Its translation: CASGGQGGEKLFF.

This sequence joins TRBV5-1 and TRBJ1-1, with D maybe TRBD1 (5 bases). Germline CDR1 and CDR2: SGHRS and YFSETQ. Between the trimmed V and J ends, which lost 7 bases and 0 bases, there was a span of 13 bases. The CDR3 is made up of 14 amino acids. In DNA form, the CDR3 reads TGCGCCAGCTGGGGTTCAGGGTTGAACACTGAAGCTTTCTTT. Translated, it gives CASWGSGLNTEAFF.

The chain employs TRBV5-1 and TRBJ2-7; tentative D call: TRBD2 (7 bases). This CDR3 has 14 residues. In germline, CDR1 is SGHRS, CDR2 YFSETQ. V gave up 2 bases and J gave up 6 bases, with 15 bases separating them. This chain's CDR3 is CASSFGAGASEQYF. CDR3 DNA sequence: TGCGCCAGCAGCTTCGGGGCGGGGGCTAGCGAGCAGTACTTC.

The chain has TRBV29-1 and TRBJ2-1; 13 nucleotides agree with TRBD2. V gave up 5 bases and J gave up 0 bases; unmatched junction bases: 13. The CDR3 is 19 amino acids. CDR1 is SQVTM, CDR2 ANQGSEA, per germline. In nucleotides, the CDR3 is TGCAGCGTTCCAACCAGACTAGCGGGGGGCCCCAGCTCCTACAATGAGCAGTTCTTC. This codes for CSVPTRLAGGPSSYNEQFF.

V usage is TRBV6-5 and J usage is TRBJ2-3; D ambiguous. CDR1 and CDR2 (germline): MNHEY, SVGAGI. Between the trimmed V and J ends, which lost 3 bases and 3 bases, there was a span of 10 bases. The CDR3 runs 14 residues. The CDR3 reads CASSYLGITDTQYF. In nucleotides, the CDR3 is TGTGCCAGCAGTTATCTGGGAATAACAGATACGCAGTATTTT.

Of note for this clone: Distinct nucleotide sequences in the sample also encode this CDR3. The rearrangement joins TRBV9 to TRBJ2-3, with 7 bases identical to TRBD2. This CDR3 contains 15 residues. The germline CDR1 and CDR2 sequences are SGDLS and YYNGEE. Trimming at V came to 0 bases and at J to 2 bases, leaving 3 bases not matched to a gene. Here the CDR3 DNA reads TGTGCCAGCAGCGTAGGCGGGACTAACACAGATACGCAGTATTTT. Amino acids: CASSVGGTNTDTQYF.

This clone occurred once. The chain uses TRBV9 and TRBJ2-3, with 11 bases that match TRBD2. V lost 4 bases to trimming and J lost 7 bases; unmatched junction nucleotides: 5. The CDR3 runs 14 residues. Germline CDR1 and CDR2: SGDLS and YYNGEE. Here the CDR3 reads CASSFSGGAYTQYF. The CDR3 DNA sequence: TGTGCCAGCAGCTTTAGCGGGGGGGCCTATACGCAGTATTTT.

This chain joins TRBV30 and TRBJ1-1; possibly TRBD1 for D (6 bases). CDR1 is GTSNPN and CDR2 is SVGIG in the germline V gene (reference sequence). Trimming left V 4 bases short and J 1 base short, with 13 bases between. This CDR3 region has 14 residues. CDR3 DNA: TGTGCCTGGACCCTAGGGGGGAGGAACACTGAAGCTTTCTTT. Translated: CAWTLGGRNTEAFF.

This chain uses TRBV4-1 with TRBJ1-4, with D unresolved. This CDR3 region has 15 residues. V was trimmed by 4 bases and J by 0 bases, leaving 9 bases between them. The germline V gene has CDR1 MGHRA and CDR2 YSYEKL. CDR3 amino acids: CASSPPFATNEKLFF. CDR3 DNA sequence: TGCGCCAGCAGCCCCCCGTTTGCAACTAATGAAAAACTGTTTTTT.

CDR3 sequence reads: CASSQSAGTGVMSTEAFF. DNA of the CDR3: TGCGCCAGCAGTCAATCGGCCGGGACCGGAGTTATGAGCACTGAAGCTTTCTTT. This chain connects TRBV23-1 to TRBJ1-1, with a tentative D call TRBD1 (5 bases). TRBV23-1 is an ORF; its function is uncertain. This CDR3 has 18 residues. The V end lost 0 bases, the J end lost 4 bases, and 21 bases lay between the germline ends.

The chain uses TRBV7-2 and TRBJ1-5; no reliable D call. V was cut by 2 bases and J by 0 bases, with 8 bases left in between. CDR1 is SGHTA and CDR2 is FQGNSA in the germline V gene. The CDR3 consists of 15 residues. This chain's CDR3 is CASSLTPYSNQPQHF. In DNA form, the CDR3 reads TGTGCCAGCAGCTTAACACCTTATAGCAATCAGCCCCAGCATTTT.

The sample holds one count of this clone. In DNA, the CDR3 is TGCGCCAGCGGTTTCCGGGGGGATTCACCCCTCCACTTT. This gives the protein CASGFRGDSPLHF. The chain is built from TRBV5-1 and TRBJ1-6; perhaps TRBD1 as D (5 bases). Germline V lookup: CDR1 SGHRS, CDR2 YFSETQ. Trimming pared 7 bases from V and 8 bases from J, leaving 13 bases between. CDR3 length: 13 amino acids.

The chain recombines TRBV15 with TRBJ2-2, with TRBD2 identical over 7 bases. The CDR3 runs to 15 residues. Looked up from germline, CDR1 is LNHNV and CDR2 is YYDKDF (reference sequence). Unmatched junction bases numbered 5, after V lost 0 bases and J lost 7 bases. CDR3 nucleotide sequence: TGTGCCACCAGCAGAGACCAGGGCGGGGGCGGGGAGCTGTTTTTT. Translated: CATSRDQGGGGELFF.

The J gene is TRBJ2-3, the V gene TRBV25-1, with D perhaps assigned TRBD1 or TRBD2 (6 bases each). This CDR3 contains 15 residues. The V end lost 7 bases, the J end lost 7 bases, and 21 bases lay between the germline ends. Germline-derived CDR1 and CDR2 are MGHDK and SYGVNS. CDR3 residues: CASTRTGAGIYTQYF. The CDR3 region has the DNA TGTGCCAGCACTCGAACGGGGGCCGGGATATATACGCAGTATTTT.

The genes are TRBV6-5 and TRBJ1-1; maybe TRBD1 (6 bases). The CDR3 consists of 14 residues. Trimming cost V 4 bases and J 3 bases, with 12 bases left between them. Germline CDR1 and CDR2: MNHEY and SVGAGI. The CDR3 reads CASSSGGLDTEAFF. The CDR3, as DNA: TGTGCCAGCAGTTCGGGGGGGCTGGACACTGAAGCTTTCTTT.

The chain couples TRBV5-4 to TRBJ1-1, with 9 bases aligning to TRBD1. CDR3 size: 15 residues. After removal of 4 bases from V and 0 bases from J, the junction contained 4 bases not matched to a gene. Germline assignment: CDR1 SGHNT and CDR2 YYREEE (reference sequence). The CDR3 protein is CASSQQGAMNTEAFF. The CDR3 region has the DNA TGTGCCAGCAGCCAACAGGGGGCCATGAACACTGAAGCTTTCTTT.

This rearrangement joins TRBV6-5 to TRBJ1-2, with D unclear. This CDR3 has 12 amino acids. The V end was cut by 5 bases, the J end by 8 bases, with 12 bases between. Germline V gene data show CDR1 as MNHEY and CDR2 as SVGAGI. CDR3 sequence reads: CASSGRVGGYTF. The DNA of the CDR3 is TGTGCCAGCAGTGGGAGGGTGGGCGGCTACACCTTC.

The chain employs TRBV18 and TRBJ1-6; TRBD1 agrees at 9 bases. Germline V gene sequence: CDR1 KGHSH, CDR2 LQKENI. V gave up 3 bases and J gave up 10 bases; unmatched junction bases: 7. CDR3 size: 15 residues. The CDR3 sequence: CASSPGTGRESPLHF. CDR3 nucleotides: TGTGCCAGCTCACCCGGGACAGGGAGGGAATCACCCCTCCACTTT.

This sequence joins TRBV6-5 and TRBJ2-2; TRBD1 agrees at 9 bases. Germline lookup yields CDR1 MNHEY and CDR2 SVGAGI. The junction had 6 bases not matched to a gene; V was cut back by 1 base and J by 6 bases. The CDR3 totals 16 residues. For the CDR3, the DNA is TGTGCCAGCAGTTACTTAGGGACAGGGATTGCCGGGGAGCTGTTTTTT. Translation gives CASSYLGTGIAGELFF.

This clone occurred once. The chain recombines TRBV2 with TRBJ1-3; no reliable D call. V was pared by 4 bases and J by 0 bases, with 10 bases between. Germline V gene data show CDR1 as SNHLY and CDR2 as FYNNEI. This CDR3 is built from 15 residues. The CDR3 DNA reads TGTGCCAGCAGTGTGAGCCAAATCTCTGGAAACACCATATATTTT. As protein: CASSVSQISGNTIYF.

The chain links TRBV7-3 to TRBJ2-7; TRBD2 aligns across 8 bases. Unmatched junction bases numbered 12, after V lost 5 bases and J lost 6 bases. Germline CDR1 is SGHTA and CDR2 is FQGTGA. This CDR3 comprises 15 residues. CDR3 sequence reads: CASSKSGGGPSEQYF. The CDR3 DNA reads as TGTGCCAGCAGCAAAAGCGGCGGGGGGCCGAGCGAGCAGTACTTC.

V gene TRBV5-1 combines with J gene TRBJ1-6; D unclear. V lost 6 bases and J 9 bases, leaving 13 bases between the germline ends. CDR1 and CDR2 (germline): SGHRS, YFSETQ. The length of the CDR3 is 13 residues. DNA for the CDR3: TGCGCCAGCAAAAACGAAGAGAGTTCACCCCTCCACTTT. This codes for CASKNEESSPLHF.

The V and J genes are TRBV4-1 and TRBJ2-1; D may be TRBD2 (6 bases). Trimming shortened V by 1 base and J by 4 bases, and 11 bases separated the two germline ends. Germline V gene lookup returns CDR1 MGHRA and CDR2 YSYEKL. This CDR3 has 15 residues. CDR3: CASSQGDSGYNEQFF. The CDR3, as DNA: TGCGCCAGCAGCCAAGGCGATAGCGGTTACAATGAGCAGTTCTTC.

The genes are TRBV5-1 and TRBJ1-4; 8 bases are a match to TRBD1. CDR3 size: 15 residues. With 4 bases clipped from V and 3 bases from J, the junction kept 5 bases outside the gene matches. Per germline, CDR1 SGHRS and CDR2 YFSETQ. The CDR3 bases are TGCGCCAGCAGCCGGGGACAGGTAGCTAATGAAAAACTGTTTTTT. As protein: CASSRGQVANEKLFF.

The chain joins TRBV27 to TRBJ1-1; D might be TRBD1 (5 bases). The CDR3 has 14 amino acids. The V end was cut by 6 bases, the J end by 0 bases, with 11 bases between. Germline lookup yields CDR1 MNHEY and CDR2 SMNVEV (reference sequence). CDR3 coding DNA: TGTGCCAGCAGCCCGAAGGGGATGAACACTGAAGCTTTCTTT. Its translation: CASSPKGMNTEAFF.

The chain is built from TRBV5-4 and TRBJ1-3; D call uncertain. The CDR3 sequence is 15 residues long. Per germline, CDR1 SGHNT and CDR2 YYREEE (reference sequence). The V gene lost 1 base and the J gene lost 0 bases, with 8 bases spanning the gap. CDR3 residues: CASSLFASSGNTIYF. The CDR3 nucleotides are TGTGCCAGCAGCTTGTTCGCATCCTCTGGAAACACCATATATTTT.

V is TRBV5-6 and J is TRBJ1-2, with D uncertain. CDR3 length: 12 residues. Looked up from germline, CDR1 is SGHDT and CDR2 is YYEEEE. V dropped 2 bases and J dropped 3 bases, with 5 bases sitting between them. CDR3 amino acids: CASSFSDYGYTF. For the CDR3, the DNA is TGTGCCAGCAGCTTTTCCGACTATGGCTACACCTTC.

The V and J genes are TRBV7-2 and TRBJ2-5; TRBD1 matches at 10 bases. Per the germline V gene, CDR1 is SGHTA and CDR2 is FQGNSA. V lost 5 bases to trimming and J lost 1 base; unmatched junction nucleotides: 13. This CDR3 is 18 amino acids long. CDR3 sequence: CASSTDLWTGGVQETQYF. In nucleotides, the CDR3 is TGTGCCAGCAGCACAGATTTGTGGACAGGGGGGGTCCAAGAGACCCAGTACTTC. The full variable domain, its missing parts supplied by reference TRBV7-2 and TRBJ2-5, is GAGVSQSPSNKVTEKGKDVELRCDPISGHTALYWYRQSLGQGLEFLIYFQGNSAPDKSGLPSDRFSAERTGGSVSTLTIQRTQQEDSAVYLCASSTDLWTGGVQETQYFGPGTRLLVL.